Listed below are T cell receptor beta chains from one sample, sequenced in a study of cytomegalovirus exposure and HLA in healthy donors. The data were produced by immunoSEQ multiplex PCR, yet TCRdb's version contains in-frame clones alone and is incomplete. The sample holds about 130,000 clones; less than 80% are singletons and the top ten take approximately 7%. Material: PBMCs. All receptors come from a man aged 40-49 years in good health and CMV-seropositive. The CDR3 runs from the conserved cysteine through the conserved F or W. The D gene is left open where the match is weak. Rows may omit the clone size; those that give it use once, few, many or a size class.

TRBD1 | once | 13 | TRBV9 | CASSVEGAQPLHF
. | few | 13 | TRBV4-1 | CASSQRLTDTQYF
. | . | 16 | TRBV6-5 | CASSYSGQGILYGYTF
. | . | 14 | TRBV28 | CASSLHGAKNIQYF
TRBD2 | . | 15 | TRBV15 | CATSRALAGQETQYF
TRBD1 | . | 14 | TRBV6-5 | CASFGTGRAYGYTF
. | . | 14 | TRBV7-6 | CASSPDWAGETQYF
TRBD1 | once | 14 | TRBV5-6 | CASSYDRGNEKLFF
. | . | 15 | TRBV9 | CASSVVGAPLNEQFF
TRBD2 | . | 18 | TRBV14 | CASSQSRGLAGTYNEQFF
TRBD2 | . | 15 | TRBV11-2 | CASSFAGGHTGELFF
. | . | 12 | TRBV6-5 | CASRGWEREQYF
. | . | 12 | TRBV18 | CASSPSNYGYTF
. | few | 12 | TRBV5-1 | CASSLDSSGYTF
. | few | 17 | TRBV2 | CASSNLIPGRGHYGYTF
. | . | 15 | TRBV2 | CASSEGVGGRQPQHF
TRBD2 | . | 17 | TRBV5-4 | CASSRGLAGGLNYEQYF
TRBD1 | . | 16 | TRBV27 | CASSFSWGDSNTEAFF
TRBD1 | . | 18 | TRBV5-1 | CASSLDGDRGFPNYGYTF
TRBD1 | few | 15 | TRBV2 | CASTPGTGNTGELFF
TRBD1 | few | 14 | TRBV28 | CASSLQQGTGGYTF
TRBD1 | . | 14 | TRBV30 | CAWSLGTVYTEAFF
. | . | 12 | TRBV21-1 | CASSTASHEQYF
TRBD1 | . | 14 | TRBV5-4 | CASQRQQGAYEQYF
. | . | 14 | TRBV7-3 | CASSPGFSPYEQYF
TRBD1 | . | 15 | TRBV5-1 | CASSRDSTTNEKLFF
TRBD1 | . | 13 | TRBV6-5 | CASRSTGGGEAFF
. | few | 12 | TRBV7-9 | CASSLTQDEAFF
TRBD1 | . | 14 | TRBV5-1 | CASSWGQLEYEQYF
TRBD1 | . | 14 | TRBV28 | CASSPPTGGHGYTF
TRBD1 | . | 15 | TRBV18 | CASSQTQGADTEAFF
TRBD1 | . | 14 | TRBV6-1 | CASSPGTENTEAFF
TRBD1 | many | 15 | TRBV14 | CASSQARGRGHEQYF
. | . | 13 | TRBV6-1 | CASSEVGGWTQYF
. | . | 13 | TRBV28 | CASSLRGNYGYTF
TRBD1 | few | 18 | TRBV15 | CATSNPSGTGGFTDTQYF
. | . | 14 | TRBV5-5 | CASSLAGAGQPQHF